Sequencing of this T cell receptor (beta chain) was carried out in a study of cytomegalovirus exposure and HLA in healthy donors. The wider study: Earlier, some 170 million T cells were analyzed, and about 100 million unique TCR beta sequences were found among them. Among 398 genotyped donors, around 77% fell in the Caucasian-associated ancestry cluster. Broader study findings: Apart from CMV serostatus, no immune exposure information was available.

60 Vbeta and 13 Jbeta primers were used in PCR. Sequencing was performed with immunoSEQ multiplex PCR; in TCRdb, only in-frame clones are kept and a portion is missing. The sample contains 150,000 to 200,000 clones, 77% of which appear only once. The length of the CDR3 is 15 residues. V lost 3 bases to trimming and J lost 4 bases, with 14 bases between them. Germline V gene lookup returns CDR1 SNHLY and CDR2 FYNNEI. Note on this clone: Antigen unknown.

The V call is TRBV2, the J call TRBJ2-3; possible D gene TRBD1, 5 bases. This clonotype was sampled from a man over 45 in good health and CMV-seropositive. The sequencing input was PBMCs. The CDR3 loop is CASSDGRAPSDTQYF. CDR3 sequence (DNA): TGTGCCAGCAGTGATGGCAGGGCCCCCTCAGATACGCAGTATTTT.